The 28 T cell receptor beta chains presented below share a single source sample, sequenced in a study of beta chain features in type 1 diabetes. All of the isolated RNA was reverse transcribed, so expressed TCRB transcripts were sequenced. TCRdb's copy holds only in-frame clones and misses some; the assay was immunoSEQ multiplex PCR. The sample gives about 360,000 clones, around 13% of which show up once; 0.017% is in the top ten. Material for sequencing was naive CD4+ T cells from blood. Receptor source: a young man in good health.

This clone was detected only a few times. The chain joins TRBV7-9 to TRBJ2-7; TRBD2 matches 9 bases. Germline trimming cut 0 bases from V and 7 bases from J; bases unmatched to any gene: 13. Germline CDR1 reads SEHNR; CDR2 reads FQNEAQ (reference sequence). CDR3 length equals 17 residues. CDR3 in amino acids: CASSLAGLAHNLGEQYF. The CDR3 DNA is TGTGCCAGCAGCTTAGCGGGACTAGCACATAATCTCGGGGAGCAGTACTTC.

The rearrangement links TRBV11-2 to TRBJ2-5; 7 bases fit TRBD1. The CDR3 has 16 residues. CDR1 and CDR2 (germline): SGHAT, FQNNGV. J lost 4 bases, V lost 2 bases, and 10 bases had no gene match. CDR3 protein: CASSLRGGRDPETQYF. The CDR3 nucleotides read TGTGCCAGCAGCTTAAGAGGGGGCAGGGATCCAGAGACCCAGTACTTC.

V gene TRBV25-1 combines with J gene TRBJ2-1; D possibly corresponds to TRBD1 (5 bases). The V end was cut by 4 bases, the J end by 0 bases, with 16 bases between. The CDR3 contains 17 residues. Germline V gene sequence: CDR1 MGHDK, CDR2 SYGVNS. CDR3 loop: CASSAIQGKGSYNEQFF. The CDR3 DNA sequence: TGTGCCAGCAGTGCGATCCAGGGAAAAGGCTCCTACAATGAGCAGTTCTTC.

This clone occurred a few times. The rearrangement uses TRBV9 and TRBJ2-2; the match to TRBD2 covers 7 bases. The CDR3 contains 17 residues. Unmatched junction bases numbered 10, after V lost 0 bases and J lost 5 bases. The germline V gene encodes CDR1 SGDLS and CDR2 YYNGEE. DNA for the CDR3: TGTGCCAGCAGCGTAGGTAATAGCGGGTACAGAACCGGGGAGCTGTTTTTT. As protein: CASSVGNSGYRTGELFF. Full variable domain (rest looked up from reference TRBV9 and TRBJ2-2): DSGVTQTPKHLITATGQRVTLRCSPRSGDLSVYWYQQSLDQGLQFLIQYYNGEERAKGNILERFSAQQFPDLHSELNLSSLELGDSALYFCASSVGNSGYRTGELFFGEGSRLTVL.

The CDR3 loop is CASVRDRRDQPQHF. CDR3 nucleotides: TGTGCCAGTGTCCGGGACAGAAGGGATCAGCCCCAGCATTTT. The chain links TRBV19 to TRBJ1-5; TRBD1 agrees at 7 bases. V was clipped by 8 bases and J by 5 bases; unmatched bases: 9. CDR1 and CDR2 (germline): LNHDA, SQIVND (reference sequence). The CDR3 is 14 amino acids.

This clone was seen only a few times. The chain carries TRBV14 and TRBJ2-3; D perhaps matches TRBD1 (5 bases). The CDR3 has 14 residues. The germline CDR1 and CDR2 sequences are SGHDN and FVKESK. Trimming left V 1 base short and J 0 bases short, with 5 bases between. Written as DNA, the CDR3 is TGTGCCAGCAGCCAAGGACAGAGCACAGATACGCAGTATTTT. This sequence encodes CASSQGQSTDTQYF.

Only a few counts were recorded for this clone. The chain combines TRBV6-5 with TRBJ2-1, with a weak D call TRBD1 (6 bases). The CDR3 runs to 14 residues. CDR1 MNHEY and CDR2 SVGAGI come from the germline V gene. Trimming stripped 7 bases from V and 3 bases from J, with 13 bases between. CDR3 protein: CASTRDTDYNEQFF. CDR3 DNA: TGTGCCAGCACCCGGGACACCGACTACAATGAGCAGTTCTTC.

The CDR3 DNA follows: TGTGCCATCAGTCGGGGGACAGGGAGTAGCAATCAGCCCCAGCATTTT. It translates to CAISRGTGSSNQPQHF. The chain has TRBV10-3 and TRBJ1-5; 9 bases match TRBD1. Trimming at V came to 5 bases and at J to 0 bases, leaving 5 bases not matched to a gene. CDR3 length equals 16 residues. The V gene's germline CDR1 is ENHRY and CDR2 SYGVKD.

This chain uses TRBV27 with TRBJ2-3, with TRBD2 identical over 11 bases. CDR3 length: 16 amino acids. V dropped 4 bases and J dropped 1; count of bases not matched to a gene: 4. Germline CDR1 reads MNHEY; CDR2 reads SMNVEV (reference sequence). The CDR3 bases are TGTGCCAGCAGTTACTATAGCGGGGGGGGCACAGATACGCAGTATTTT. Translated: CASSYYSGGGTDTQYF.

This clone was counted a few times. The V gene is TRBV9, the J gene TRBJ2-5, with 11 bases matching TRBD1. This CDR3 contains 16 residues. Germline V gene lookup returns CDR1 SGDLS and CDR2 YYNGEE. V dropped 6 bases and J dropped 4; count of bases not matched to a gene: 11. Written as DNA, the CDR3 is TGTGCCAGCAACAAAGAGGGACAGGGGGGAAGAGAGACCCAGTACTTC. Its translation is CASNKEGQGGRETQYF. Variable domain in full (rest from reference TRBV9 and TRBJ2-5): DSGVTQTPKHLITATGQRVTLRCSPRSGDLSVYWYQQSLDQGLQFLIQYYNGEERAKGNILERFSAQQFPDLHSELNLSSLELGDSALYFCASNKEGQGGRETQYFGPGTRLLVL.

CDR3 bases: TGTGCCAGCTCACTCGACAGGGATTACGAGCAGTACTTC. Encoded protein: CASSLDRDYEQYF. V is TRBV18 and J is TRBJ2-7; TRBD1 agrees at 7 bases. V was clipped by 4 bases and J by 4 bases; unmatched bases: 4. There are 13 residues in the CDR3. Germline V lookup: CDR1 KGHSH, CDR2 LQKENI. The variable domain in full, with the rest retrieved from reference TRBV18 and TRBJ2-7, is NAGVMQNPRHLVRRRGQEARLRCSPMKGHSHVYWYRQLPEEGLKFMVYLQKENIIDESGMPKERFSAEFPKEGPSILRIQQVVRGDSAAYFCASSLDRDYEQYFGPGTRLTVT.

This clone was counted a few times. The chain carries TRBV19 and TRBJ1-5, with TRBD1 matching 7 bases. The germline V gene has CDR1 LNHDA and CDR2 SQIVND (reference sequence). V lost 8 bases and J lost 1; bases outside the gene matches: 2. The CDR3 covers 13 residues. CDR3 protein: CASGDRSNQPQHF. The CDR3 nucleotides are TGTGCCAGTGGGGACAGAAGCAATCAGCCCCAGCATTTT.

This clone has only a few counts. J is TRBJ2-5 and V is TRBV7-3, with no clear D. The length of the CDR3 is 14 residues. Trimming removed 2 bases at V and 2 bases at J, with 9 bases between. Per the germline V gene, CDR1 is SGHTA and CDR2 is FQGTGA. Written as DNA, the CDR3 is TGTGCCAGCAGCTTATCAACCGGGCAAGAGACCCAGTACTTC. This encodes CASSLSTGQETQYF.

The genes are TRBV7-6 and TRBJ2-1; TRBD1 matches at 8 bases. V trimming: 2 bases; J trimming: 7 bases; junction bases outside the gene matches: 4. The length of the CDR3 is 14 residues. In germline, CDR1 is SGHVS, CDR2 FNYEAQ. The CDR3 coding sequence is TGTGCCAGCAGCTTAAAGGGACAGGCAAATGAGCAGTTCTTC. Protein sequence: CASSLKGQANEQFF.

The chain couples TRBV7-2 to TRBJ2-3, with D possibly matching TRBD1 (6 bases). CDR3 length: 15 residues. Germline V gene lookup returns CDR1 SGHTA and CDR2 FQGNSA. V lost 4 bases and J 2 bases, leaving 13 bases between the germline ends. CDR3 in amino acids: CASSSQTGITDTQYF. The CDR3 nucleotides are TGTGCCAGCAGCTCCCAGACAGGTATCACAGATACGCAGTATTTT.

This chain connects TRBV15 to TRBJ2-3; 7 bases align to TRBD2. CDR1 and CDR2 from the germline V gene are LNHNV and YYDKDF (reference sequence). The CDR3 covers 14 residues. The V gene end was trimmed by 5 bases and the J gene end by 2 bases; junction bases not matched to a gene: 4. The CDR3 reads CATSSGTNTDTQYF. For the CDR3, the DNA is TGTGCCACCAGCTCCGGGACTAACACAGATACGCAGTATTTT.

This clone was seen a handful of times. The chain couples TRBV28 to TRBJ2-7, with D possibly being TRBD2 (7 bases). Trimming took 5 bases from V and 3 from J, leaving 14 bases between them. This CDR3 region has 14 residues. CDR1 is MDHEN, CDR2 SYDVKM, per germline. For the CDR3, the DNA is TGTGCCAGCAGTACACAGGGACTAATCTACGAGCAGTACTTC. Translating it yields CASSTQGLIYEQYF.

The rearrangement joins TRBV7-2 to TRBJ1-4; D gene uncertain. The CDR3 totals 15 residues. Trimming removed 5 bases from V and 7 bases from J, with 17 bases in between. Germline lookup yields CDR1 SGHTA and CDR2 FQGNSA. The CDR3 region has the DNA TGTGCCAGCAGCCCCGACCCAATCGGCGGTGAAAAACTGTTTTTT. It specifies CASSPDPIGGEKLFF.

This clone occurred a few times. The rearrangement uses TRBV29-1 and TRBJ2-3, with D possibly TRBD2 on 5 matching bases. CDR3 length: 13 residues. Trimming took off 7 bases at V and 4 bases at J, with 15 bases between the two ends. Germline-derived CDR1 and CDR2 are SQVTM and ANQGSEA. The CDR3 here is CSAPGLKADTQYF. The CDR3, as DNA: TGCAGCGCCCCAGGACTCAAGGCAGATACGCAGTATTTT.

This clone was recorded a few times. The V gene is TRBV30, the J gene TRBJ2-4; no clear D. The CDR3 runs to 13 residues. The V gene lost 5 bases and the J gene lost 6 bases, with 14 bases spanning the gap. Germline V CDR1 and CDR2: GTSNPN, SVGIG (reference sequence). CDR3 coding DNA: TGTGCCTGGGCCGTTTGGTCGAGAAACATTCAGTACTTC. As protein: CAWAVWSRNIQYF.

This clone was picked up a small number of times. The chain couples TRBV5-6 to TRBJ2-1; a weak D match, TRBD2 (5 bases). CDR1 is SGHDT and CDR2 is YYEEEE in the germline V gene. Trimming removed 4 bases at V and 2 bases at J, with 7 bases between. The CDR3 runs 13 residues. DNA for the CDR3: TGTGCCAGCAGCACCGGGACCTACAATGAGCAGTTCTTC. This encodes CASSTGTYNEQFF.

The chain has TRBV7-9 and TRBJ2-1, with 8 bases that match TRBD2. J was trimmed by 7 bases and V by 4 bases; bases with no gene match: 6. Germline CDR1 and CDR2: SEHNR and FQNEAQ (reference sequence). The CDR3 contains 14 residues. CDR3 sequence: CASSSGRGGNEQFF. CDR3 nucleotides: TGTGCCAGCAGCTCCGGGAGGGGGGGAAATGAGCAGTTCTTC.

The chain employs TRBV30 and TRBJ2-1, with TRBD2 matching 7 bases. The junction had 7 bases not matched to a gene; V was cut back by 3 bases and J by 2 bases. The CDR3 extends over 15 amino acids. Germline V gives CDR1 GTSNPN, CDR2 SVGIG (reference sequence). The CDR3 here is CAWSRTSVAYNEQFF. CDR3 nucleotides: TGTGCCTGGAGCCGTACTAGCGTCGCCTACAATGAGCAGTTCTTC. The whole variable domain, filled in from reference TRBV30 and TRBJ2-1, reads SQTIHQWPATLVQPVGSPLSLECTVEGTSNPNLYWYRQAAGRGLQLLFYSVGIGQISSEVPQNLSASRPQDRQFILSSKKLLLSDSGFYLCAWSRTSVAYNEQFFGPGTRLTVL.

The genes are TRBV5-1 and TRBJ1-3; 8 bases map to TRBD1. CDR1 and CDR2 (germline): SGHRS, YFSETQ. CDR3 length equals 15 residues. V lost 4 bases and J lost 3; bases outside the gene matches: 6. The CDR3 loop reads CASSAQGAGGNTIYF. DNA for the CDR3: TGCGCCAGCAGCGCTCAGGGGGCCGGTGGAAACACCATATATTTT.

This clone occurred a few times. The gene calls are TRBV15 and TRBJ2-7, with D possibly being TRBD1 (5 bases). V was shortened by 0 bases and J by 5 bases, with 17 bases between the two germline ends. This CDR3 is built from 16 residues. The germline gives CDR1 LNHNV, CDR2 YYDKDF (reference sequence). The CDR3 nucleotides read TGTGCCACCAGCAGAGATTTTTGGGTCAGGGCCCACGAGCAGTACTTC. Translation: CATSRDFWVRAHEQYF.

The chain carries TRBV30 and TRBJ1-2; 7 bases fit TRBD1. There are 13 residues in the CDR3. The germline CDR1 and CDR2 sequences are GTSNPN and SVGIG (reference sequence). With 8 bases clipped from V and 3 bases from J, the junction kept 9 bases outside the gene matches. CDR3 in amino acids: CATRDSQHYGYTF. CDR3 coding DNA: TGTGCCACCAGGGACAGCCAGCACTATGGCTACACCTTC.

This clone was recorded a few times. This CDR3 is also generated by other DNA sequences in the sample. V usage is TRBV4-3 and J usage is TRBJ2-6; no reliable D call. Germline CDR1 LGHNA, CDR2 YSLEER. This CDR3 has 15 amino acids. The ends were cut back, 1 base at V and 1 base at J, with 5 bases in the middle. This CDR3 reads CASSQVSSGANVLTF. CDR3 nucleotide sequence: TGCGCCAGCAGCCAAGTGTCTTCTGGGGCCAACGTCCTGACTTTC.

This sequence joins TRBV7-2 and TRBJ2-1; 7 bases match TRBD1. The CDR3 spans 15 residues. Germline loops: CDR1 SGHTA, CDR2 FQGNSA. The junction had 8 bases not matched to a gene; V was cut back by 5 bases and J by 4 bases. The CDR3 spells CASSLTGSMYNEQFF. In DNA form, the CDR3 reads TGTGCCAGCAGCCTGACAGGGAGTATGTACAATGAGCAGTTCTTC.